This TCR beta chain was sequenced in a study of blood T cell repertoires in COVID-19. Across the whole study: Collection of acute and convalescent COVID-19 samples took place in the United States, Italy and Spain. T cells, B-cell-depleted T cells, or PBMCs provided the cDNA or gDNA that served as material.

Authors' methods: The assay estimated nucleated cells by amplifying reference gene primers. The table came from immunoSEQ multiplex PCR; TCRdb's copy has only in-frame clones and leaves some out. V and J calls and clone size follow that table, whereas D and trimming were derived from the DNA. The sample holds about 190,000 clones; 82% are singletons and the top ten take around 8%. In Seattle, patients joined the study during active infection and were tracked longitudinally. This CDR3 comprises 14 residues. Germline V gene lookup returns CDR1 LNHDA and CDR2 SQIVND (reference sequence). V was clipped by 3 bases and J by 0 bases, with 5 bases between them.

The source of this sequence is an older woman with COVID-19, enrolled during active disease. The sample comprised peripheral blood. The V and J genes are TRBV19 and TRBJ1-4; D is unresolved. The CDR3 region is CASSIGTTNEKLFF. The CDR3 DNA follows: TGTGCCAGTAGTATCGGGACAACTAATGAAAAACTGTTTTTT.